Here is one T cell receptor (beta chain) with its context. The CDR3 has 12 residues. V was trimmed by 2 bases and J by 6 bases, leaving 7 bases between them. Germline lookup yields CDR1 SGHTA and CDR2 FQGTGA. This sample is drawn from a study of OX40 agonist ivuxolimab in advanced cancers. Data came from immunoSEQ multiplex PCR; TCRdb stores just in-frame clones and leaves some out. The sample lists approximately 54,000 clones, around 82% occurring once. This sequence was found in an adult with an advanced solid tumor such as melanoma, head and neck, liver or kidney cancer. The chain links TRBV7-3 to TRBJ1-2; a possible D gene is TRBD1 (5 bases). The sample in question was CD4+ or CD8+ T cells sorted from blood, obtained in a trial of the OX40 agonist ivuxolimab. The CDR3 reads CASSLVGDGYTF. The CDR3 nucleotides are TGTGCCAGCAGCTTAGTGGGGGATGGCTACACCTTC. The entire variable domain, with the rest obtained from reference TRBV7-3 and TRBJ1-2, is as follows: GAGVSQTPSNKVTEKGKYVELRCDPISGHTALYWYRQSLGQGPEFLIYFQGTGAADDSGLPNDRFFAVRPEGSVSTLKIQRTERGDSAVYLCASSLVGDGYTFGSGTRLTVV.